Sequencing of this TCR beta chain was carried out in a study of early T cells in non-severe SARS-CoV-2 infection. TCRdb re-called the 5' RACE reads through MiXCR, storing one row per CDR3 protein. Of fewer than 85,000 distinct CDR3 sequences listed, 10% to 12% were seen once; the top ten hold about 11%. The ends lost 0 bases at V and 6 bases at J; junction bases unmatched: 4. Germline V lookup: CDR1 SGHRS, CDR2 YFSETQ. This CDR3 is 14 amino acids long. This clonotype was detected only a few times. The chain recombines TRBV5-1 with TRBJ2-7; 9 bases are a match to TRBD1. Here the sequenced sample was whole blood, taken at baseline. The source of this sequence is an adult who was a healthcare worker with PCR-confirmed SARS-CoV-2 infection or an uninfected control (not recorded which). CDR3 bases: TGCGCCAGCAGCTTGGGAAAGACAGGGGGCGAGCAGTACTTC. Protein sequence: CASSLGKTGGEQYF. The variable domain in full, with the rest retrieved from reference TRBV5-1 and TRBJ2-7, is KAGVTQTPRYLIKTRGQQVTLSCSPISGHRSVSWYQQTPGQGLQFLFEYFSETQRNKGNFPGRFSGRQFSNSRSEMNVSTLELGDSALYLCASSLGKTGGEQYFGPGTRLTVT.